The 2 T cell receptor beta chains reported below all come from one sample, sequenced in a study of sequential checkpoint blockade in melanoma (dated by TCRdb to between 2018 and 2021). Explained via the paper, the treatment or condition label denotes: randomized to nivolumab then ipilimumab (arm A) or the reverse (arm B). The library was produced with the immunoSEQ multiplex PCR assay. Drawn from immuneACCESS, this table holds only the in-frame rearrangements with V and J called that TCRdb kept. Clones are partly lost; checked studies trace under half to an unresolved V gene and leave the rest unexplained. The sample yields approximately 12,000 clones; 70% to 80% were counted once. Of the sample, roughly 47% falls within the top ten clones. Material: CD8+ T cells sorted from blood (inferred from file names), obtained from a patient given nivolumab and ipilimumab in sequence. The receptors here all came from a human patient with melanoma. Some clones in this sample may be carry-over from other donors' samples.

This clone has just a few counts. The genes are TRBV6-1 and TRBJ2-3, with 10 bases that match TRBD1. The CDR3 loop spans 16 amino acids. The germline CDR1 and CDR2 sequences are MNHNS and SASEGT. V shed 2 bases, J shed 5 bases, and the junction held 7 bases outside the gene matches. In nucleotides, the CDR3 is TGTGCCAGCAGTGAACGACAGGGGGCGCTGAGAGATACGCAGTATTTT. Encoded protein: CASSERQGALRDTQYF.

CDR3 coding DNA: TGTGCCAGCAGCTTGTTAAATTTTCGGGACAGCCTCCACGAGCAGTACTTC. Translating it yields CASSLLNFRDSLHEQYF. V usage is TRBV5-4 and J usage is TRBJ2-7, with 7 positions matching TRBD1. Germline CDR1 and CDR2: SGHNT and YYREEE (reference sequence). V lost 1 base to trimming and J lost 5 bases; unmatched junction nucleotides: 15. The CDR3 extends over 17 amino acids. The complete variable domain, with remaining parts taken from reference TRBV5-4 and TRBJ2-7, reads ETGVTQSPTHLIKTRGQQVTLRCSSQSGHNTVSWYQQALGQGPQFIFQYYREEENGRGNFPPRFSGLQFPNYSSELNVNALELDDSALYLCASSLLNFRDSLHEQYFGPGTRLTVT.